One TCR beta chain is described in this entry. As yet, its antigen is unknown. This sample was taken from a study of T cell responses to AZD1222 COVID-19 vaccine. Findings and limits, study-wide: Reportedly, nearly half the spike-specific TCRs target unmutated variant regions. The study identified only a handful of AZD1222 recipients as seropositive at baseline. Clonal diversity may have been underestimated, and the donors were mostly white British, with more females than males.

Germline V CDR1 and CDR2: SGDLS, YYNGEE. J was trimmed by 2 bases and V by 4 bases; bases with no gene match: 8. This CDR3 has 17 residues. The protocol was immunoSEQ multiplex PCR, while the TCRdb copy is restricted to in-frame clones and leaves out a portion. The sample records 120,000 or so clones, around 84% being singletons. The rearrangement links TRBV9 to TRBJ2-2; 10 bases agree with TRBD2. Specimen: peripheral blood, collected 28 days after the second AZD1222 dose. This receptor was obtained from an adult who received the AZD1222 COVID-19 vaccine. This CDR3 reads CASSSPTSGPNTGELFF. The CDR3 nucleotides are TGTGCCAGCAGCTCCCCGACTAGCGGGCCAAACACCGGGGAGCTGTTTTTT.